This is a list of T cell receptor beta chains from one sample in a study of spatial heterogeneity in lung cancer. MiXCR was run by TCRdb on the 5' RACE reads, yielding one entry per CDR3 protein. The data hold about 5,600 distinct CDR3 sequences, with roughly 8% observed a single time. The sequences come from lung tumor tissue, collected at surgery. The receptors were sampled from a female donor with early-stage non-small cell lung cancer. CDR3s include the opening cysteine and the closing phenylalanine or tryptophan. Each record gives: D gene, clone size, V gene, CDR3 length, J gene, CDR3 protein, CDR3 DNA. The D gene is left open where the match is weak. Clone size is not always given. Where it is, it says once, few, many or a class for expanded clones.

d_call: NA; clone_size: few; v_call: TRBV20-1; cdr3_length: 14; j_call: TRBJ2-2; cdr3_aa: CSASRGGLIGELFF; cdr3_nt: TGCAGTGCTAGTAGAGGCGGGCTAATCGGGGAGCTGTTTTTT
d_call: TRBD1; clone_size: many; v_call: TRBV28; cdr3_length: 18; j_call: TRBJ2-4; cdr3_aa: CASSPPGQGPLAKNIQYF; cdr3_nt: TGTGCCAGCAGTCCCCCGGGACAGGGACCTTTAGCCAAAAACATTCAGTACTTC
d_call: TRBD2; clone_size: many; v_call: TRBV5-1; cdr3_length: 15; j_call: TRBJ2-7; cdr3_aa: CASSLEGREQDEQYF; cdr3_nt: TGCGCCAGCAGCTTGGAGGGGCGGGAGCAAGACGAGCAGTACTTC
d_call: TRBD1; clone_size: medium-sized; v_call: TRBV28; cdr3_length: 16; j_call: TRBJ1-3; cdr3_aa: CASSRVTGGSGNTIYF; cdr3_nt: TGTGCCAGCAGCCGAGTTACAGGGGGCTCTGGAAACACCATATATTTT
d_call: NA; clone_size: many; v_call: TRBV6-2/TRBV6-3; cdr3_length: 15; j_call: TRBJ2-3; cdr3_aa: CASSFISEGVDTQYF; cdr3_nt: TGTGCCAGCAGTTTTATTAGCGAGGGAGTCGATACGCAGTATTTT
d_call: NA; clone_size: many; v_call: TRBV12-3/TRBV12-4; cdr3_length: 12; j_call: TRBJ1-2; cdr3_aa: CASRHRAIGYTF; cdr3_nt: TGTGCCAGCAGGCACAGGGCTATCGGCTACACCTTC
d_call: TRBD1; clone_size: medium-sized; v_call: TRBV6-2/TRBV6-3; cdr3_length: 14; j_call: TRBJ1-6; cdr3_aa: CASKQGGNNSPLHF; cdr3_nt: TGTGCCAGCAAGCAAGGGGGCAATAATTCACCCCTCCACTTT
d_call: NA; clone_size: many; v_call: TRBV5-5; cdr3_length: 13; j_call: TRBJ2-5; cdr3_aa: CASSFQGQETQYF; cdr3_nt: TGTGCCAGCAGCTTTCAGGGTCAAGAGACCCAGTACTTC
d_call: NA; clone_size: many; v_call: TRBV7-8; cdr3_length: 15; j_call: TRBJ2-1; cdr3_aa: CASSLVLGSYNEQFF; cdr3_nt: TGTGCCAGCAGCTTAGTACTTGGGTCCTACAATGAGCAGTTCTTC
d_call: NA; clone_size: many; v_call: TRBV12-5; cdr3_length: 12; j_call: TRBJ2-1; cdr3_aa: CASGLTENEQFF; cdr3_nt: TGTGCTAGTGGTCTAACTGAGAATGAGCAGTTCTTC
d_call: NA; clone_size: NA; v_call: TRBV3-1; cdr3_length: 14; j_call: TRBJ2-1; cdr3_aa: CASSRHGVYNEQFF; cdr3_nt: TGTGCCAGCAGCCGGCACGGGGTCTACAATGAGCAGTTCTTC
d_call: TRBD2; clone_size: many; v_call: TRBV9; cdr3_length: 17; j_call: TRBJ2-5; cdr3_aa: CASSAGTSGGREETQYF; cdr3_nt: TGTGCCAGCAGCGCGGGGACTAGCGGGGGTAGGGAAGAGACCCAGTACTTC
d_call: TRBD2; clone_size: many; v_call: TRBV20-1; cdr3_length: 17; j_call: TRBJ2-1; cdr3_aa: CSARVLAGGPGVHEQFF; cdr3_nt: TGCAGTGCTAGAGTACTAGCGGGAGGGCCCGGGGTGCATGAGCAGTTCTTC
d_call: TRBD2; clone_size: many; v_call: TRBV5-1; cdr3_length: 14; j_call: TRBJ2-5; cdr3_aa: CASSFSGVQETQYF; cdr3_nt: TGCGCCAGCAGCTTTAGCGGGGTCCAAGAGACCCAGTACTTC
d_call: NA; clone_size: medium-sized; v_call: TRBV3-1; cdr3_length: 12; j_call: TRBJ1-1; cdr3_aa: CASSPLGTEAFF; cdr3_nt: TGTGCCAGCAGCCCCCTGGGCACTGAAGCTTTCTTT
d_call: NA; clone_size: many; v_call: TRBV27; cdr3_length: 14; j_call: TRBJ1-1; cdr3_aa: CASSLSAGYTEAFF; cdr3_nt: TGTGCCAGCAGTTTATCGGCAGGCTACACTGAAGCTTTCTTT
d_call: NA; clone_size: NA; v_call: TRBV29-1; cdr3_length: 11; j_call: TRBJ1-2; cdr3_aa: CSVEHHYGYTF; cdr3_nt: TGCAGCGTTGAGCACCACTATGGCTACACCTTC
d_call: TRBD1; clone_size: many; v_call: TRBV27; cdr3_length: 15; j_call: TRBJ2-5; cdr3_aa: CASSRAGTGVETQYF; cdr3_nt: TGTGCCAGCAGTAGGGCCGGGACAGGGGTCGAGACCCAGTACTTC
d_call: NA; clone_size: many; v_call: TRBV5-4; cdr3_length: 14; j_call: TRBJ2-2; cdr3_aa: CASSLGRSTGELFF; cdr3_nt: TGTGCCAGCAGCTTGGGCAGAAGCACCGGGGAGCTGTTTTTT
d_call: TRBD1; clone_size: medium-sized; v_call: TRBV7-2; cdr3_length: 15; j_call: TRBJ1-5; cdr3_aa: CASSSSGQGLQPQHF; cdr3_nt: TGTGCCAGCAGCTCATCGGGACAGGGCCTCCAGCCCCAGCATTTT
d_call: TRBD2; clone_size: medium-sized; v_call: TRBV20-1; cdr3_length: 14; j_call: TRBJ2-1; cdr3_aa: CRGASGSWDNEQFF; cdr3_nt: TGCAGGGGAGCTAGCGGGAGCTGGGACAATGAGCAGTTCTTC
d_call: NA; clone_size: medium-sized; v_call: TRBV7-2; cdr3_length: 15; j_call: TRBJ1-2; cdr3_aa: CASSLAALLSYGYTF; cdr3_nt: TGTGCCAGCAGCTTAGCTGCCCTCTTATCCTATGGCTACACCTTC
d_call: TRBD1; clone_size: NA; v_call: TRBV20-1; cdr3_length: 14; j_call: TRBJ1-1; cdr3_aa: CSANRGQGNTEAFF; cdr3_nt: TGCAGTGCTAACCGCGGACAGGGGAACACTGAAGCTTTCTTT
d_call: TRBD1; clone_size: many; v_call: TRBV14; cdr3_length: 12; j_call: TRBJ1-4; cdr3_aa: CASKQGDEKLFF; cdr3_nt: TGTGCCAGCAAACAGGGGGATGAAAAACTGTTTTTT
d_call: NA; clone_size: few; v_call: TRBV9; cdr3_length: 17; j_call: TRBJ1-1; cdr3_aa: CASSDPRDPGGDTEAFF; cdr3_nt: TGTGCCAGCAGCGACCCCCGGGACCCGGGGGGAGACACTGAAGCTTTCTTT
d_call: NA; clone_size: medium-sized; v_call: TRBV20-1; cdr3_length: 16; j_call: TRBJ2-3; cdr3_aa: CSARPNPRGPGYTQYF; cdr3_nt: TGCAGTGCTAGACCCAACCCCCGGGGGCCCGGCTATACGCAGTATTTT
d_call: TRBD1; clone_size: many; v_call: TRBV5-1; cdr3_length: 16; j_call: TRBJ2-1; cdr3_aa: CASSLARGQGDNEQFF; cdr3_nt: TGCGCCAGCAGCTTGGCCCGAGGCCAGGGGGACAATGAGCAGTTCTTC
d_call: NA; clone_size: many; v_call: TRBV24-1; cdr3_length: 13; j_call: TRBJ1-2; cdr3_aa: CATTSGTGYGYTF; cdr3_nt: TGTGCCACCACCTCCGGGACGGGTTATGGCTACACCTTC
d_call: TRBD1; clone_size: medium-sized; v_call: TRBV20-1; cdr3_length: 18; j_call: TRBJ1-5; cdr3_aa: CSAPPRDRPGYSNQPQHF; cdr3_nt: TGCAGTGCTCCCCCCCGGGACAGGCCAGGTTATAGCAATCAGCCCCAGCATTTT